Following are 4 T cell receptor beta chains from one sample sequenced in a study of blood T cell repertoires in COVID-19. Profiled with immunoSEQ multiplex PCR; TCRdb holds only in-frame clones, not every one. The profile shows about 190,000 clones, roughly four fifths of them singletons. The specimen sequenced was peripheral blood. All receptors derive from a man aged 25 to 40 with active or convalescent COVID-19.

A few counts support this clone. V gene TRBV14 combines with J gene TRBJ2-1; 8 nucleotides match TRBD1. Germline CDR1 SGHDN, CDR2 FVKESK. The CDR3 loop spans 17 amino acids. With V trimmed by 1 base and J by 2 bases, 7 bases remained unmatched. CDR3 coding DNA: TGTGCCAGCAGCCAAGTGGGCAGGACAGGGACCTACAATGAGCAGTTCTTC. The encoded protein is CASSQVGRTGTYNEQFF. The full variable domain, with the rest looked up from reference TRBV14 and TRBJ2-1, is EAGVTQFPSHSVIEKGQTVTLRCDPISGHDNLYWYRRVMGKEIKFLLHFVKESKQDESGMPNNRFLAERTGGTYSTLKVQPAELEDSGVYFCASSQVGRTGTYNEQFFGPGTRLTVL.

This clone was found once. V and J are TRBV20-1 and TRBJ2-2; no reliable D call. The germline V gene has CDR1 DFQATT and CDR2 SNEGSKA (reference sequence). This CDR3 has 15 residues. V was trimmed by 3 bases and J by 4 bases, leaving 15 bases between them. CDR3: CSASGLGRSTGELFF. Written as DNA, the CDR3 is TGCAGTGCTAGTGGCCTGGGTCGGAGCACCGGGGAGCTGTTTTTT.

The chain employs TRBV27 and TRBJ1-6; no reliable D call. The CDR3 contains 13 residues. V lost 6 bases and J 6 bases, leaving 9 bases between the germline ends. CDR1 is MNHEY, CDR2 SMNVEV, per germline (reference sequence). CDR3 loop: CASSLGGNSPLHF. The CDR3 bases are TGTGCCAGCAGCCTGGGAGGTAATTCACCCCTCCACTTT.

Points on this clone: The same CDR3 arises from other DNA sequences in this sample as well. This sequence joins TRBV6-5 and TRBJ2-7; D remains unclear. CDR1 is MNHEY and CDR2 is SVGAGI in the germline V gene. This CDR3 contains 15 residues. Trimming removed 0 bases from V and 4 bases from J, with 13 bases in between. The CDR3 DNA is TGTGCCAGCAGTTACTCCCCTGACTTGACTTACGAGCAGTACTTC. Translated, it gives CASSYSPDLTYEQYF.